This T cell receptor (beta chain) is from a study of tumor-infiltrating lymphocytes in primary liver carcinoma. Study observations and caveats: The difference in top-250-clone fraction between tumors and blood was significant, favoring tumors (p = 0.039). In tumor-adjacent and tumor-blood pairs, overlap was lower than in tumor region pairs.

From 500 ng total RNA, TCR beta cDNA was generated with a primer in the constant region. Investigators got TCR beta libraries out of three nested multiplex PCR rounds, done with slightly modified ARM-PCR. The first two PCR rounds, approximately 10 cycles each, used TRBV1-TRBV30 forward primers and a C-beta reverse primer. TCRdb re-derived calls from the multiplex PCR reads in MiXCR, one entry per CDR3 protein. The sample shows fewer than 400,000 distinct CDR3 sequences, around three fifths of them seen only once. V shed 5 bases, J shed 0 bases, and the junction held 18 bases outside the gene matches. The CDR3 contains 20 residues. This clonotype was seen a handful of times. No antigen is known for it. Unsorted whole blood yielded the blood RNA, and germline DNA was also extracted.

The V call is TRBV12-3 or TRBV12-4, the J call TRBJ2-1; 8 bases match TRBD2. The TCR was taken from a woman aged 25 to 45 with primary liver carcinoma and hepatitis B virus infection. The sample was peripheral blood. Here the CDR3 DNA reads TGTGCCAGCAGTACCCTTTTGAGCGGGAGTTGGGCCATCTCCTACAATGAGCAGTTCTTC. Protein product: CASSTLLSGSWAISYNEQFF.